Below, one TCR beta chain is given with its context. Sequencing was performed with immunoSEQ multiplex PCR; in TCRdb, only in-frame clones are kept and a portion is missing. The table includes approximately 240,000 clones, 85% to 90% detected once. This entry belongs to a study of blood T cell repertoires in COVID-19. This CDR3 spans 12 amino acids. Trimming took off 1 base at V and 10 bases at J, with 10 bases between the two ends. Those who participated ranged in age from about 18 to 89 years and resided in about two dozen US areas. This rearrangement joins TRBV12-3 or TRBV12-4 to TRBJ1-1; D might be TRBD1 (6 bases). The source material was PBMCs or T cells enriched from blood (not recorded which). This clonotype originated in a woman between 18 and 29 years old in a cohort exposed to, infected with or recovered from COVID-19 (not recorded which). CDR3 nucleotide sequence: TGTGCCAGCAGTTTAGGGAGCAGGGGAGCTTTCTTT. This codes for CASSLGSRGAFF.